This TCR beta chain was identified in a study of blood T cell repertoires in COVID-19. About the research overall: T cells, B-cell-depleted T cells, or PBMCs provided the cDNA or gDNA that served as material.

The method was immunoSEQ multiplex PCR; TCRdb's version includes in-frame clones alone and lacks a portion of them. This sample yields 250,000 to 350,000 clones, of which about nine tenths are seen a single time; roughly 10% belongs to the top ten. Those who participated ranged in age from roughly 18 to 90 years and resided in around 22 US areas. Participants' reported clinical history set cohort assignment. This CDR3 region has 15 residues. The J segment lost 5 bases and the V segment lost 5 bases, leaving 7 bases of the junction unmatched. Germline V gene sequence: CDR1 MNHEY, CDR2 SVGAGI. The sample consisted of PBMCs or T cells enriched from blood (not recorded which). The chain joins TRBV6-5 to TRBJ2-1, with 9 bases lining up with TRBD1. This TCR was recovered from a young woman who had recovered from COVID-19. Here the CDR3 DNA reads TGTGCCAGCAGTACCGGGACAGGGCTTAACAATGAGCAGTTCTTC. It specifies CASSTGTGLNNEQFF.